This T cell receptor beta chain originates from a study of blood T cell repertoires in COVID-19. On the study more broadly: PBMCs, B-cell-depleted T cells, or T cells were the source of the cDNA or gDNA that made up the material.

This clone appeared a single time. This CDR3 is 15 amino acids long. Germline trimming cut 3 bases from V and 8 bases from J; bases unmatched to any gene: 6. The germline CDR1 and CDR2 sequences are SGHTA and FQGNSA. Repertoires were generated with immunoSEQ multiplex PCR, while TCRdb's copy carries only in-frame clones and drops some. The table includes approximately 69,000 clones, 70% to 85% detected once. This sequence joins TRBV7-2 and TRBJ1-4, with 10 bases identical to TRBD1. The clonotype originates from a man in his fifties with COVID-19, enrolled during active disease. The sequenced material came from peripheral blood. CDR3: CASSFGQGGDEKLFF. In DNA, the CDR3 is TGTGCCAGCAGCTTCGGACAGGGGGGGGACGAAAAACTGTTTTTT. Drawing the rest from reference TRBV7-2 and TRBJ1-4, the complete variable domain is GAGVSQSPSNKVTEKGKDVELRCDPISGHTALYWYRQSLGQGLEFLIYFQGNSAPDKSGLPSDRFSAERTGGSVSTLTIQRTQQEDSAVYLCASSFGQGGDEKLFFGSGTQLSVL.